These 20 T cell receptor beta chains were sequenced from one sample in a study of blood T cell repertoires in COVID-19 (dated by TCRdb to between 2020 and 2021). Library prep was done by the immunoSEQ multiplex PCR assay. TCRdb's version of the immuneACCESS table is confined to in-frame rearrangements and falls short of the full clone set. An unresolved V gene accounts for under half of the shortfall where checked; the remainder is of unknown origin. For this sample there are approximately 350,000 clones; roughly 90% appear just once. Less than 3.5% of the sample comes from the top ten. Sequencing used peripheral blood. Receptors were obtained from a woman aged 30 to 39 with COVID-19, enrolled during active disease.

CDR3 in amino acids: CASSLAQGPGDREAFF. CDR3 sequence (DNA): TGCGCCAGCAGCTTGGCCCAAGGTCCCGGGGATCGGGAAGCTTTCTTT. The V call is TRBV5-1, the J call TRBJ1-1; D not certain. This CDR3 spans 16 amino acids. CDR1 and CDR2 (germline): SGHRS, YFSETQ. Trimming removed 0 bases from V and 8 bases from J, with 20 bases in between.

This clone was recorded only once. This rearrangement joins TRBV11-1 to TRBJ1-1; no clear D gene. V was trimmed by 5 bases and J by 0 bases, leaving 13 bases between them. Germline CDR1 reads SGHAT; CDR2 reads FQDESV (reference sequence). The CDR3 sequence is 15 residues long. CDR3: CASSPREGVNTEAFF. The DNA of the CDR3 is TGTGCCAGCAGCCCTCGGGAGGGCGTGAACACTGAAGCTTTCTTT.

The chain combines TRBV6-5 with TRBJ1-3; a weak D match, TRBD1 (5 bases). The CDR3 sequence is 15 residues long. V dropped 6 bases and J dropped 0 bases, with 12 bases sitting between them. CDR1 is MNHEY and CDR2 is SVGAGI in the germline V gene. The CDR3 bases are TGTGCCAGCAGCCAAGGGGCCCACTCTGGAAACACCATATATTTT. Its protein product is CASSQGAHSGNTIYF.

This chain uses TRBV7-2 with TRBJ1-2, with TRBD1 matching 9 bases. CDR1 is SGHTA, CDR2 FQGNSA, per germline. V gave up 7 bases and J gave up 6 bases; unmatched junction bases: 12. There are 15 residues in the CDR3. The CDR3 sequence is CASTPGGQGSNGYTF. The CDR3 coding sequence is TGTGCCAGCACCCCCGGGGGACAGGGTAGCAATGGCTACACCTTC.

J is TRBJ1-2 and V is TRBV28; possibly TRBD1 for D (6 bases). V shed 6 bases and J shed 2 bases, with 13 bases lying between them. The CDR3 contains 14 residues. Germline CDR1 MDHEN, CDR2 SYDVKM. The CDR3, as DNA: TGTGCCAGCAGCGGGCAGGGGTCGAACTATGGCTACACCTTC. It specifies CASSGQGSNYGYTF.

The V gene is TRBV5-8, the J gene TRBJ2-5; possibly TRBD2 for D (5 bases). This CDR3 region has 15 residues. V was trimmed by 4 bases and J by 7 bases, leaving 20 bases between them. Germline CDR1 SGHTS, CDR2 YDEGEE. The CDR3 bases are TGTGCCAGCAGCCCCAACGGGGTTGGGTGGGGGACCCAGTACTTC. It is translated as CASSPNGVGWGTQYF.

This rearrangement joins TRBV30 to TRBJ2-2, with D perhaps TRBD1 (6 bases). Trimming shortened V by 6 bases and J by 5 bases, and 22 bases separated the two germline ends. This CDR3 has 16 amino acids. Germline CDR1 is GTSNPN and CDR2 is SVGIG (reference sequence). The CDR3 nucleotides are TGTGCCTGCAACGCAGGGGTGGCCCCCCTGACCGGGGAGCTGTTTTTT. Translated: CACNAGVAPLTGELFF.

As to this clone: Other DNA variants within this sample encode the same CDR3. The J gene is TRBJ1-1, the V gene TRBV7-2; D unclear. The CDR3 covers 13 residues. Trimming cost V 5 bases and J 0 bases, with 7 bases left between them. Germline loops: CDR1 SGHTA, CDR2 FQGNSA. In nucleotides, the CDR3 is TGTGCCAGCAGCAGACAAATGAACACTGAAGCTTTCTTT. Its translation: CASSRQMNTEAFF.

The rearrangement joins TRBV18 to TRBJ1-6; 12 bases line up with TRBD1. The junction had 5 bases not matched to a gene; V was cut back by 5 bases and J by 6 bases. The CDR3 consists of 16 residues. Germline values: CDR1 KGHSH, CDR2 LQKENI. In nucleotides, the CDR3 is TGTGCCAGCTCAACGGGACAGGGGGCGTCTAATTCACCCCTCCACTTT. Its translation: CASSTGQGASNSPLHF.

The DNA for the CDR3 is TGTGCCTGGCGGAGGGGGGACAGGAACCTGAACACTGAAGCTTTCTTT. Translating it yields CAWRRGDRNLNTEAFF. The chain recombines TRBV30 with TRBJ1-1; 8 bases map to TRBD1. V lost 5 bases, J lost 0 bases, and 11 bases stayed unmatched. There are 16 residues in the CDR3. CDR1 and CDR2 (germline): GTSNPN, SVGIG (reference sequence). Combining the CDR3 with reference TRBV30 and TRBJ1-1 gives the whole variable domain SQTIHQWPATLVQPVGSPLSLECTVEGTSNPNLYWYRQAAGRGLQLLFYSVGIGQISSEVPQNLSASRPQDRQFILSSKKLLLSDSGFYLCAWRRGDRNLNTEAFFGQGTRLTVV.

In DNA, the CDR3 is TGTGCCAGTAGCCACTCAGGGGACACTCCATACCAAGAGACCCAGTACTTC. This translates into CASSHSGDTPYQETQYF. This chain uses TRBV19 with TRBJ2-5; a possible D gene is TRBD1 (6 bases). The CDR3 extends over 17 amino acids. Germline V CDR1 and CDR2: LNHDA, SQIVND (reference sequence). V was shortened by 6 bases and J by 0 bases, with 20 bases between the two germline ends. Looking up the rest from reference TRBV19 and TRBJ2-5 gives the full variable domain: DGGITQSPKYLFRKEGQNVTLSCEQNLNHDAMYWYRQDPGQGLRLIYYSQIVNDFQKGDIAEGYSVSREKKESFPLTVTSAQKNPTAFYLCASSHSGDTPYQETQYFGPGTRLLVL.

J is TRBJ1-1 and V is TRBV10-1, with a weak D call TRBD1 (6 bases). This CDR3 contains 16 residues. Germline V gene sequence: CDR1 WNHNN, CDR2 SYGVQD (reference sequence). Deletions cut 3 bases from V and 0 bases from J, with 14 bases between. Written as DNA, the CDR3 is TGCGCCAGCAGTGACCAGGGGTTGCCGATGAACACTGAAGCTTTCTTT. Protein: CASSDQGLPMNTEAFF.

In this sample, this clone turned up a few times. This CDR3 is CASSLSTGGASYEQYF. CDR3 nucleotides: TGTGCCAGCAGTTTATCTACAGGGGGTGCGTCCTACGAGCAGTACTTC. V is TRBV28 and J is TRBJ2-7; 8 nucleotides agree with TRBD1. Germline V CDR1 and CDR2: MDHEN, SYDVKM. The CDR3 extends over 16 amino acids. After removal of 1 base from V and 1 base from J, the junction contained 6 bases not matched to a gene.

The V and J genes are TRBV11-3 and TRBJ2-3, with 9 positions matching TRBD2. The CDR3 is 16 residues long. CDR1 and CDR2 from the germline V gene are SGHNT and YENEEA. Trimming removed 2 bases from V and 6 bases from J; junction bases left unmatched: 9. The CDR3 protein is CASSLLAGDRRDTQYF. For the CDR3, the DNA is TGTGCCAGCAGCTTATTAGCGGGAGACCGGAGGGATACGCAGTATTTT. The full variable domain, its missing parts supplied by reference TRBV11-3 and TRBJ2-3, is EAGVVQSPRYKIIEKKQPVAFWCNPISGHNTLYWYLQNLGQGPELLIRYENEEAVDDSQLPKDRFSAERLKGVDSTLKIQPAELGDSAVYLCASSLLAGDRRDTQYFGPGTRLTVL.

This clone was picked up a small number of times. The rearrangement joins TRBV5-4 to TRBJ2-5, with TRBD1 matching over 7 bases. The CDR3 is made up of 12 amino acids. V trimming: 4 bases; J trimming: 7 bases; junction bases outside the gene matches: 4. Germline V gives CDR1 SGHNT, CDR2 YYREEE (reference sequence). The CDR3 nucleotides read TGTGCCAGCAGCGCACAGGGGCCGACCCAGTACTTC. It translates to CASSAQGPTQYF. The entire variable domain, with the rest obtained from reference TRBV5-4 and TRBJ2-5, is as follows: ETGVTQSPTHLIKTRGQQVTLRCSSQSGHNTVSWYQQALGQGPQFIFQYYREEENGRGNFPPRFSGLQFPNYSSELNVNALELDDSALYLCASSAQGPTQYFGPGTRLLVL.

The chain carries TRBV5-1 and TRBJ2-2; D perhaps matches TRBD1 (5 bases). CDR1 and CDR2 (germline): SGHRS, YFSETQ. This CDR3 comprises 15 residues. The ends were cut back, 0 bases at V and 3 bases at J, with 9 bases in the middle. The CDR3 loop reads CASSLESGYTGELFF. CDR3 DNA: TGCGCCAGCAGCTTGGAATCAGGGTACACCGGGGAGCTGTTTTTT.

The CDR3, as DNA: TGTGCCTGGAGCGCACTCGCGGGGGCCCAAGAGACCCAGTACTTC. This codes for CAWSALAGAQETQYF. This sequence joins TRBV30 and TRBJ2-5; D is possibly TRBD2 (7 bases). This CDR3 has 15 residues. Germline CDR1 reads GTSNPN; CDR2 reads SVGIG (reference sequence). V lost 3 bases, J lost 1 base, and 15 bases lay in between.

The chain joins TRBV18 to TRBJ1-1, with a weak D call TRBD1 (6 bases). The length of the CDR3 is 15 residues. Germline-derived CDR1 and CDR2 are KGHSH and LQKENI. V was trimmed by 4 bases and J by 0 bases, leaving 12 bases between them. This CDR3 reads CASSRSGDMNTEAFF. The CDR3 DNA reads TGTGCCAGCTCACGATCAGGGGATATGAACACTGAAGCTTTCTTT.

The chain has TRBV7-9 and TRBJ1-4; D gene ambiguous. Trimming cost V 6 bases and J 4 bases, with 18 bases left between them. This CDR3 is 16 amino acids long. Germline V gene sequence: CDR1 SEHNR, CDR2 FQNEAQ (reference sequence). As DNA, the CDR3 is TGTGCCAGCAGTTCGGGTGGAGGACGGATTAATGAAAAACTGTTTTTT. Its translation: CASSSGGGRINEKLFF.

V usage is TRBV27 and J usage is TRBJ1-1, with TRBD1 matching 8 bases. Looked up from germline, CDR1 is MNHEY and CDR2 is SMNVEV (reference sequence). This CDR3 comprises 15 residues. The V and J ends lost 6 bases and 5 bases, in that order; junction bases with no gene match: 11. The CDR3 is CASSPRPGGDTEAFF. The CDR3 DNA reads TGTGCCAGCAGCCCCAGGCCAGGGGGCGATACTGAAGCTTTCTTT.